The rows below give T cell receptor beta chains drawn from one sample of a study of blood T cell repertoires in COVID-19. Sequenced by immunoSEQ multiplex PCR; TCRdb stores in-frame clones only, minus some. The sample lists approximately 150,000 clones, roughly 80% occurring once. The specimen sequenced was peripheral blood. These receptors were obtained from a woman over 75 with acute or convalescent COVID-19. The CDR3 runs from the conserved cysteine through the conserved F or W. A D gene is named only where the DNA matches it firmly. Some rows mark clone size as missing; the rest say once, few, many or name a class of expanded clone.

TRBV5-6	TRBD1	TRBJ1-2	17	few	CASSFSDNRGRLSGYTF	TGTGCCAGCAGCTTCTCCGACAACAGGGGGCGCTTGAGTGGCTACACCTTC
TRBV6-5	TRBD1	TRBJ1-2	13	NA	CATLTGLGYGYTF	TGTGCCACCTTGACAGGGTTGGGGTATGGCTACACCTTC
TRBV6-1	TRBD2	TRBJ2-1	16	NA	CASSETSGGLYNEQFF	TGTGCCAGCAGTGAGACTAGCGGGGGGTTATACAATGAGCAGTTCTTC
TRBV7-9	NA	TRBJ2-5	15	once	CASSLIPGNHETQYF	TGTGCCAGCAGCTTAATTCCGGGAAATCACGAGACCCAGTACTTC
TRBV11-3	NA	TRBJ1-2	13	NA	CASSLDEGEGYTF	TGTGCCAGCAGCTTAGACGAAGGAGAGGGCTACACCTTC
TRBV30	NA	TRBJ1-3	14	NA	CAWSERGSGNTIYF	TGTGCCTGGAGCGAGCGCGGCTCTGGAAACACCATATATTTT
TRBV9	NA	TRBJ2-7	14	NA	CASSARGTSYEQYF	TGTGCCAGCAGCGCCCGGGGTACCTCCTACGAGCAGTACTTC
TRBV19	NA	TRBJ2-7	14	NA	CASSTDSHSYEQYF	TGTGCCAGTAGTACGGACAGTCACTCCTACGAGCAGTACTTC
TRBV28	TRBD1	TRBJ1-2	15	NA	CASSKRDRGGEGYTF	TGTGCCAGCAGTAAAAGGGACAGGGGAGGAGAGGGCTACACCTTC
TRBV7-8	NA	TRBJ2-5	14	NA	CASSFEGVQGTQYF	TGTGCCAGCAGCTTTGAAGGAGTACAAGGGACCCAGTACTTC
TRBV6-5	TRBD1	TRBJ1-2	15	NA	CASTRQGWSGYGYTF	TGTGCCAGCACCCGACAGGGTTGGAGCGGCTATGGCTACACCTTC
TRBV15	TRBD1	TRBJ1-4	17	NA	CATSRETLTGENEKLFF	TGTGCCACCAGCAGAGAAACCTTGACAGGGGAGAATGAAAAACTGTTTTTT
TRBV19	NA	TRBJ2-2	14	NA	CASRSGQTTGELFF	TGTGCCAGTAGGAGTGGACAGACCACCGGGGAGCTGTTTTTT
TRBV11-2	TRBD1	TRBJ1-6	16	NA	CASSWFGQGKDSPLHF	TGTGCCAGCAGCTGGTTTGGACAGGGGAAGGATTCACCCCTCCACTTT
TRBV20-1	NA	TRBJ2-1	16	NA	CSASGLGGSSYNEQFF	TGCAGTGCTAGTGGCCTTGGAGGTAGCTCCTACAATGAGCAGTTCTTC
TRBV24-1	TRBD2	TRBJ2-1	13	NA	CATSDSSSGEQFF	TGTGCCACCAGTGACTCCTCTAGCGGGGAGCAGTTCTTC
TRBV7-2	NA	TRBJ2-5	14	NA	CASSIGQGRETQYF	TGTGCCAGCAGTATCGGCCAGGGAAGAGAGACCCAGTACTTC
TRBV29-1	NA	TRBJ1-2	12	NA	CSVDGTGNGYTF	TGCAGCGTTGATGGTACAGGGAATGGCTACACCTTC
TRBV11-3	TRBD1	TRBJ2-1	17	NA	CASSLDFGTGEYNEQFF	TGTGCCAGCAGCTTAGATTTTGGGACAGGGGAATACAATGAGCAGTTCTTC
TRBV5-1	NA	TRBJ1-6	14	NA	CASSLGYQGSPLHF	TGCGCCAGCAGCTTGGGGTATCAGGGGTCACCCCTCCACTTT
TRBV27	NA	TRBJ1-2	15	few	CASSSAARTNYGYTF	TGTGCCAGCAGTTCCGCCGCCAGGACTAACTATGGCTACACCTTC
TRBV6-2/TRBV6-3	NA	TRBJ1-6	12	NA	CASSRQNSPLHF	TGTGCCAGCAGTAGACAGAATTCACCCCTCCACTTT
TRBV2	NA	TRBJ1-6	15	NA	CASSGGGYQNSPLHF	TGTGCCAGCAGTGGCGGGGGGTACCAAAATTCACCCCTCCACTTT
TRBV19	TRBD2	TRBJ2-1	13	once	CASSIGLRGVQFF	TGTGCCAGTAGTATCGGTCTGCGGGGGGTGCAGTTCTTC
TRBV7-6	TRBD2	TRBJ2-1	15	NA	CASSLAGGRGREQFF	TGTGCCAGCAGCTTAGCGGGGGGGAGGGGCCGTGAGCAGTTCTTC
TRBV3-1/TRBV3-2	NA	TRBJ2-7	12	NA	CASSQLGGEQYF	TGTGCCAGCAGCCAGCTCGGGGGCGAGCAGTACTTC
TRBV10-2	NA	TRBJ1-1	12	NA	CASSPVNTEAFF	TGCGCCAGCTCCCCAGTGAACACTGAAGCTTTCTTT
TRBV2	NA	TRBJ1-4	15	NA	CASSDKEPTNEKLFF	TGTGCCAGCAGTGACAAGGAGCCAACTAATGAAAAACTGTTTTTT
TRBV5-1	TRBD2	TRBJ2-2	14	NA	CASRTSVNTGELFF	TGCGCCAGCAGGACTAGCGTGAACACCGGGGAGCTGTTTTTT
TRBV18	NA	TRBJ1-2	15	NA	CASSPVPGLGYGYTF	TGTGCCAGCTCACCCGTGCCCGGTCTTGGCTATGGCTACACCTTC
TRBV7-9	TRBD1	TRBJ1-3	15	NA	CASSVVQGAGNTIYF	TGTGCCAGCAGCGTAGTACAGGGGGCTGGAAACACCATATATTTT
TRBV9	TRBD2	TRBJ2-7	13	NA	CASSVVSGGEQYF	TGTGCCAGCAGCGTAGTGTCGGGGGGCGAGCAGTACTTC
TRBV11-2	NA	TRBJ1-6	15	NA	CASSLGSGYNSPLHF	TGTGCCAGCAGCTTAGGCAGCGGGTATAATTCACCCCTCCACTTT
TRBV6-5	NA	TRBJ1-5	15	NA	CASSYFRDKGQPQHF	TGTGCCAGCAGTTACTTCCGGGACAAAGGCCAGCCCCAGCATTTT
TRBV20-1	TRBD1	TRBJ1-2	10	NA	CSALQGAYTF	TGCAGTGCCTTACAGGGGGCCTACACCTTC
TRBV28	TRBD1	TRBJ1-1	12	NA	CASSETDRVAFF	TGTGCCAGCAGTGAAACGGACAGGGTGGCTTTCTTT
TRBV11-2	NA	TRBJ2-5	15	NA	CASSLTGHRQETQYF	TGTGCCAGCAGCTTAACGGGACACCGACAAGAGACCCAGTACTTC
TRBV7-2	TRBD2	TRBJ2-5	14	NA	CASSLTRETETQYF	TGTGCCAGCAGCTTAACGCGGGAGACGGAGACCCAGTACTTC
TRBV10-2	NA	TRBJ1-3	14	NA	CASSDRQAGDTIYF	TGCGCCAGCAGTGACCGCCAGGCGGGGGACACCATATATTTT
TRBV5-5	NA	TRBJ1-1	12	NA	CASSLTNKEAFF	TGTGCCAGCAGCTTAACTAACAAAGAAGCTTTCTTT
TRBV21-1	NA	TRBJ2-7	14	NA	CASSQQGNSYEQYF	TGTGCCAGCAGCCAACAGGGGAACTCCTACGAGCAGTACTTC
TRBV27	TRBD2	TRBJ2-7	16	NA	CASRPRLARSSYEQYF	TGTGCCAGCAGGCCGAGACTAGCGCGAAGCTCCTACGAGCAGTACTTC
TRBV2	NA	TRBJ1-5	15	few	CASSASGINNQPQHF	TGTGCCAGCAGTGCCAGCGGGATTAACAATCAGCCCCAGCATTTT
TRBV6-2/TRBV6-3	TRBD1	TRBJ1-6	15	NA	CASSPGTAYNSPLHF	TGTGCCAGCAGCCCCGGGACAGCGTATAATTCACCCCTCCACTTT
TRBV5-4	TRBD2	TRBJ2-7	16	NA	CASSRISGGNPYEQYF	TGTGCCAGCAGTCGTATTAGCGGGGGGAATCCCTACGAGCAGTACTTC
TRBV7-2	NA	TRBJ1-2	12	NA	CASSLADWGYTF	TGTGCCAGCAGCTTAGCGGACTGGGGCTACACCTTC
TRBV7-9	TRBD1	TRBJ1-4	19	NA	CASSLDGTGVFATNEKLFF	TGTGCCAGCAGCTTAGATGGGACAGGGGTTTTTGCAACTAATGAAAAACTGTTTTTT
TRBV11-2	NA	TRBJ1-6	13	once	CASSLGSPRPLHF	TGTGCCAGCAGCTTAGGTTCCCCGAGGCCCCTCCACTTT
TRBV7-2	NA	TRBJ1-1	15	NA	CASSLSGGPDTEAFF	TGTGCCAGCAGCTTAAGTGGGGGCCCGGACACTGAAGCTTTCTTT
TRBV2	NA	TRBJ1-6	15	NA	CASSGRLTLNSPLHF	TGTGCCAGCAGTGGACGACTGACCCTAAATTCACCCCTCCACTTT
TRBV19	TRBD2	TRBJ2-1	14	NA	CASSIAGGRNEQFF	TGTGCCAGTAGTATTGCGGGAGGCCGAAATGAGCAGTTCTTC
TRBV3-1/TRBV3-2	TRBD1	TRBJ1-3	17	NA	CASSRGDRASSGNTIYF	TGTGCCAGCAGCCGAGGGGACAGGGCCAGCTCTGGAAACACCATATATTTT
TRBV5-8	NA	TRBJ1-1	12	NA	CASSRQETEAFF	TGTGCCAGCAGCCGACAGGAAACTGAAGCTTTCTTT
TRBV5-6	TRBD1	TRBJ2-5	14	NA	CASSLVDRAETQYF	TGTGCCAGCAGCTTGGTAGACAGGGCAGAGACCCAGTACTTC
TRBV20-1	NA	TRBJ2-2	11	NA	CSASRTGELFF	TGCAGTGCTAGTCGCACCGGGGAGCTGTTTTTT